Following are 11 T cell receptor beta chains from one sample sequenced in a study of CD8 T cells in ankylosing spondylitis. TCRdb ran MiXCR on the 5' RACE reads and lists one entry per CDR3 protein. In the table there are 30,000 to 45,000 distinct CDR3 sequences, 13% of which are singletons. What was sequenced was synovial fluid, either unsorted or a sorted T cell fraction (not recorded which). These receptor sequences come from a male donor with ankylosing spondylitis.

There are a few counts of this clonotype. The genes are TRBV7-4 and TRBJ1-2, with 9 bases that match TRBD1. The CDR3 sequence is 12 residues long. The V segment lost 4 bases and the J segment 10 bases; nucleotides outside the gene matches: 4. In germline, CDR1 is SGHVT, CDR2 SQSDAQ. CDR3 protein: CASSSGTGPYTF. CDR3 DNA sequence: TGTGCCAGCAGCTCCGGGACAGGGCCCTACACCTTC. Combining the CDR3 with reference TRBV7-4 and TRBJ1-2 gives the whole variable domain GAGVSQSPRYKVAKRGRDVALRCDSISGHVTLYWYRQTLGQGSEVLTYSQSDAQRDKSGRPSGRFSAERPERSVSTLKIQRTEQGDSAVYLCASSSGTGPYTFGSGTRLTVV.

The J gene is TRBJ2-1, the V gene TRBV5-1; D possibly corresponds to TRBD1 (6 bases). The CDR3 has 16 amino acids. V lost 5 bases, J lost 2 bases, and 17 bases lay in between. CDR1 SGHRS and CDR2 YFSETQ come from the germline V gene. The CDR3 spells CASRPNREGAYNEQFF. In DNA form, the CDR3 reads TGCGCCAGCAGACCAAACAGGGAAGGGGCCTACAATGAGCAGTTCTTC. Complete variable domain (other parts from reference TRBV5-1 and TRBJ2-1): KAGVTQTPRYLIKTRGQQVTLSCSPISGHRSVSWYQQTPGQGLQFLFEYFSETQRNKGNFPGRFSGRQFSNSRSEMNVSTLELGDSALYLCASRPNREGAYNEQFFGPGTRLTVL.

The chain employs TRBV4-3 and TRBJ1-2; D is perhaps TRBD1 (5 bases). The length of the CDR3 is 15 residues. Trimming left V 0 bases short and J 8 bases short, with 16 bases between. CDR1 is LGHNA and CDR2 is YSLEER in the germline V gene. CDR3 DNA: TGCGCCAGCAGCCAAGATTGGGGGGTTGCGAAAGGCTACACCTTC. It translates to CASSQDWGVAKGYTF.

V usage is TRBV4-1 and J usage is TRBJ2-7, with D uncertain. Trimming cost V 0 bases and J 3 bases, with 12 bases left between them. Germline loops: CDR1 MGHRA, CDR2 YSYEKL. This CDR3 spans 15 amino acids. This CDR3 is CASSQDSSQFYEQYF. The CDR3 coding sequence is TGCGCCAGCAGCCAAGATAGCAGCCAGTTCTACGAGCAGTACTTC.

This clonotype was recorded a few times. The rearrangement links TRBV12-3 or TRBV12-4 to TRBJ2-3, with D tentatively TRBD2 (5 bases). Deletions cut 3 bases from V and 11 bases from J, with 18 bases between. This CDR3 spans 14 amino acids. The CDR3 reads CASSFLYDYDWQYF. In DNA, the CDR3 is TGTGCCAGCAGTTTCCTCTATGACTATGATTGGCAGTATTTT.

This clonotype turned up a few times. J is TRBJ2-5 and V is TRBV24-1; TRBD1 might be the D (6 bases). With 9 bases removed from V and 9 bases from J, the gap between germline ends came to 25 bases. The CDR3 has 15 residues. The germline gives CDR1 KGHDR, CDR2 SFDVKD. The CDR3 loop is CATEDLLRDKRPQYF. Written as DNA, the CDR3 is TGTGCCACCGAAGACTTACTTAGGGACAAGAGACCCCAGTACTTC.

This CDR3 is CASSGGGPYEQYF. DNA for the CDR3: TGTGCCAGTTCCGGGGGGGGGCCCTACGAGCAGTACTTC. The V and J genes are TRBV27 and TRBJ2-7; TRBD2 agrees at 8 bases. Germline trimming cut 9 bases from V and 2 bases from J; bases unmatched to any gene: 6. Germline lookup yields CDR1 MNHEY and CDR2 SMNVEV (reference sequence). There are 13 residues in the CDR3.

This clonotype was counted ten times or more. The chain uses TRBV13 and TRBJ2-2, with D perhaps matching TRBD2 (5 bases). CDR1 PRHDT and CDR2 FYEKMQ come from the germline V gene (reference sequence). V lost 3 bases to trimming and J lost 1 base, with 12 bases between them. The CDR3 spans 16 residues. As DNA, the CDR3 is TGTGCCAGCAGCTTTAATAGCGAAGAGAACACCGGGGAGCTGTTTTTT. This encodes CASSFNSEENTGELFF.

This clonotype is a singleton in its sample. The V gene is TRBV3-1, the J gene TRBJ2-7; D gene unclear. Trimming stripped 3 bases from V and 1 base from J, with 13 bases between. Germline assignment: CDR1 LGHDT and CDR2 YNNKEL (reference sequence). CDR3 length: 15 amino acids. This CDR3 is CASSQGRIASYEQYF. The CDR3 DNA follows: TGTGCCAGCAGCCAGGGTAGAATAGCTTCCTACGAGCAGTACTTC.

This clonotype was seen a handful of times. V is TRBV20-1 and J is TRBJ2-7; TRBD2 matches at 8 bases. Germline CDR1 reads DFQATT; CDR2 reads SNEGSKA (reference sequence). CDR3 size: 13 residues. The J segment lost 2 bases and the V segment lost 8 bases, leaving 8 bases of the junction unmatched. CDR3 sequence (DNA): TGCAGTCCCAGCGGGGGAAATGCCTACGAGCAGTACTTC. The encoded protein is CSPSGGNAYEQYF.

This clonotype was detected only a few times. This chain uses TRBV20-1 with TRBJ2-1; 9 bases map to TRBD2. This CDR3 region has 13 residues. The V gene's germline CDR1 is DFQATT and CDR2 SNEGSKA (reference sequence). The junction had 3 bases not matched to a gene; V was cut back by 7 bases and J by 2 bases. The CDR3 bases are TGCAGTGTTCTAGCGGGGACCTACAATGAGCAGTTCTTC. Translated: CSVLAGTYNEQFF.